These 25 T cell receptor beta chains originate from one sample sequenced in a study of OX40 agonist ivuxolimab in advanced cancers. Clones were read by immunoSEQ multiplex PCR, and TCRdb kept only the in-frame ones, dropping some. There are 20,000 to 25,000 clones in the sample; roughly 73% occur only once, and about 17% lies in the top ten. The sample consisted of CD4+ or CD8+ T cells sorted from blood, taken in a trial of the OX40 agonist ivuxolimab. The receptors derive from an adult with an advanced solid tumor such as melanoma, head and neck, liver or kidney cancer.

This clone was observed a few times. The chain links TRBV5-1 to TRBJ2-1; 8 bases agree with TRBD2. CDR3 length equals 14 residues. CDR1 and CDR2 from the germline V gene are SGHRS and YFSETQ. The J segment lost 4 bases and the V segment lost 6 bases, leaving 6 bases of the junction unmatched. The CDR3 reads CASTEGLGYNEQFF. In DNA form, the CDR3 reads TGCGCCAGCACCGAGGGACTAGGTTACAATGAGCAGTTCTTC.

Written as DNA, the CDR3 is TGTGCCGGGTTGTTTAGACAGGGGGCTGTTAATACGCAGTATTTT. It encodes CAGLFRQGAVNTQYF. V gene TRBV27 combines with J gene TRBJ2-3; TRBD1 aligns across 10 bases. CDR1 is MNHEY and CDR2 is SMNVEV in the germline V gene (reference sequence). The CDR3 sequence is 15 residues long. The V gene end was trimmed by 11 bases and the J gene end by 7 bases; junction bases not matched to a gene: 15.

This chain uses TRBV21-1 with TRBJ2-5; TRBD2 is the table's D call, not checked against the DNA. TRBV21-1 is recorded as a pseudogene. The CDR3 loop spans 19 amino acids. In DNA, the CDR3 is TGTGCCAGCAGCAAAGCCCCGGGACTAGCGGGGGACAACCAAGAGACCCAGTACTTC. Its protein is CASSKAPGLAGDNQETQYF.

The gene calls are TRBV27 and TRBJ2-1, with D unclear. The CDR3 loop spans 15 amino acids. Deletions cut 2 bases from V and 0 bases from J, with 8 bases between. Per the germline V gene, CDR1 is MNHEY and CDR2 is SMNVEV (reference sequence). CDR3: CASSLDTPSYNEQFF. The DNA for the CDR3 is TGTGCCAGCAGTTTAGACACTCCCTCCTACAATGAGCAGTTCTTC.

In its sample, this clone was seen a few times. This chain connects TRBV7-2 to TRBJ1-3, with a weak D call TRBD1 (5 bases). This CDR3 has 16 residues. The germline V gene has CDR1 SGHTA and CDR2 FQGNSA. V was clipped by 4 bases and J by 0 bases, with 13 bases between them. The CDR3 bases are TGTGCCAGCAGCTCAAGGGACGGGATCTCTGGAAACACCATATATTTT. Its protein is CASSSRDGISGNTIYF.

The chain carries TRBV19 and TRBJ2-7; the D gene is possibly TRBD1 (6 bases). CDR3 length: 14 amino acids. Trimming took off 5 bases at V and 2 bases at J, with 13 bases between the two ends. Germline-derived CDR1 and CDR2 are LNHDA and SQIVND (reference sequence). CDR3 sequence reads: CASSSDREPYEQYF. The CDR3 DNA sequence: TGTGCCAGTAGTTCGGACAGAGAACCCTACGAGCAGTACTTC.

V gene TRBV25-1 combines with J gene TRBJ2-2; possible D gene TRBD1, 5 bases. CDR3 size: 14 residues. The germline gives CDR1 MGHDK, CDR2 SYGVNS. V was cut by 1 base and J by 6 bases, with 9 bases left in between. CDR3 loop: CASSESRGAGELFF. The CDR3 DNA reads TGTGCCAGCAGTGAATCAAGGGGCGCCGGGGAGCTGTTTTTT.

This chain connects TRBV7-6 to TRBJ1-1; perhaps TRBD1 as D (5 bases). V was trimmed by 1 base and J by 4 bases, leaving 13 bases between them. CDR3 length: 15 residues. Germline CDR1 and CDR2: SGHVS and FNYEAQ. This CDR3 reads CASSLEGTGSTEAFF. The CDR3 DNA reads TGTGCCAGCAGCTTAGAGGGGACGGGGTCCACTGAAGCTTTCTTT.

The rearrangement joins TRBV9 to TRBJ2-1, with a weak D call TRBD1 (5 bases). The V and J ends lost 7 bases and 7 bases respectively, with 9 bases between them. The germline V gene encodes CDR1 SGDLS and CDR2 YYNGEE. This CDR3 has 11 amino acids. CDR3 nucleotides: TGTGCCAGCGGGGCCAGGAATGAGCAGTTCTTC. Residues: CASGARNEQFF. Full variable domain (remainder filled in from reference TRBV9 and TRBJ2-1): DSGVTQTPKHLITATGQRVTLRCSPRSGDLSVYWYQQSLDQGLQFLIQYYNGEERAKGNILERFSAQQFPDLHSELNLSSLELGDSALYFCASGARNEQFFGPGTRLTVL.

V and J are TRBV4-2 and TRBJ1-2; possibly TRBD1 for D (5 bases). Germline CDR1 LGHNA, CDR2 YNFKEQ. Trimming took off 0 bases at V and 8 bases at J, with 10 bases between the two ends. The CDR3 sequence is 13 residues long. The CDR3 region has the DNA TGTGCCAGCAGCCAAGAACAGGTCGGAGGCTACACCTTC. Its translation: CASSQEQVGGYTF.

The J gene is TRBJ2-1, the V gene TRBV2; 9 bases align to TRBD2. With 8 bases clipped from V and 4 bases from J, the junction kept 9 bases outside the gene matches. Germline V gene data show CDR1 as SNHLY and CDR2 as FYNNEI. CDR3 length: 15 amino acids. The CDR3 loop is CASGGGGALYNEQFF. The CDR3 nucleotides read TGTGCCAGCGGCGGCGGGGGGGCTTTATACAATGAGCAGTTCTTC.

On this clone itself: Other DNA variants within this sample encode the same CDR3. The chain couples TRBV9 to TRBJ2-7; D is possibly TRBD1 (6 bases). CDR1 SGDLS and CDR2 YYNGEE come from the germline V gene. This CDR3 is built from 15 residues. Trimming removed 8 bases at V and 3 bases at J, with 21 bases between. CDR3 bases: TGTGCCAGTAGCCACCGGGACAACCTTCTCTACGAGCAGTACTTC. Its translation: CASSHRDNLLYEQYF.

Regarding this clone: Compared with germline, one end of the junction differs, possibly owing to a read error. Within the sample, other DNA sequences also encode this same CDR3. This chain joins TRBV29-1 and TRBJ2-1; TRBD2 aligns across 8 bases. Germline assignment: CDR1 SQVTM and CDR2 ANQGSEA. The CDR3 runs 18 residues. The DNA for the CDR3 is TGCCGCGTTGACGGGGGGGGCGGCGCAGGAGGTTCCTACAATGAGCAGTTCTTC. Translation gives CRVDGGGGAGGSYNEQFF.

This clone has a handful of counts. The chain recombines TRBV4-1 with TRBJ1-6; D possibly corresponds to TRBD1 (5 bases). The V end lost 4 bases, the J end lost 0 bases, and 16 bases lay between the germline ends. Germline V lookup: CDR1 MGHRA, CDR2 YSYEKL. The CDR3 is 18 residues long. The CDR3 here is CASSPRVEILSYNSPLHF. The CDR3 DNA reads TGCGCCAGCAGCCCCAGGGTAGAGATTCTCTCCTATAATTCACCCCTCCACTTT.

Comments on this clone: At one of its ends the junction is not consistent with the germline gene, which may arise from a read error. This chain joins TRBV27 and TRBJ2-1, with D perhaps TRBD2 (5 bases). From germline, CDR1 is MNHEY and CDR2 SMNVEV (reference sequence). The CDR3 length is 10 residues. The CDR3 DNA reads TGCCGAGTCGGGGTCAATGAGCAGTTCTTC. Its translation is CRVGVNEQFF.

With regard to this clone: Additional DNA sequences in this sample encode the identical CDR3. J is TRBJ2-2 and V is TRBV19; TRBD2 matches 7 bases. V dropped 5 bases and J dropped 7; count of bases not matched to a gene: 7. CDR3 size: 14 residues. Germline values: CDR1 LNHDA, CDR2 SQIVND (reference sequence). CDR3 loop: CASSPGGRVGELFF. CDR3 DNA sequence: TGTGCCAGTAGTCCGGGGGGTCGGGTCGGGGAGCTGTTTTTT.

The chain uses TRBV4-1 and TRBJ2-1; 8 bases are shared with TRBD1. Germline lookup yields CDR1 MGHRA and CDR2 YSYEKL. CDR3 length: 16 residues. The junction had 8 bases not matched to a gene; V was cut back by 2 bases and J by 5 bases. This CDR3 is CASSQPPGGMDNEQFF. Written as DNA, the CDR3 is TGCGCCAGCAGCCAACCCCCAGGGGGCATGGACAATGAGCAGTTCTTC.

The chain links TRBV30 to TRBJ2-7; 8 positions match TRBD1. V lost 5 bases, J lost 3 bases, and 6 bases stayed unmatched. Looked up from germline, CDR1 is GTSNPN and CDR2 is SVGIG (reference sequence). This CDR3 has 13 residues. The CDR3 sequence: CAWLDRDNYEQYF. Written as DNA, the CDR3 is TGTGCCTGGTTGGACAGGGATAACTACGAGCAGTACTTC.

The chain joins TRBV28 to TRBJ2-3, with 7 bases fitting TRBD1. The CDR3 extends over 16 amino acids. J lost 2 bases, V lost 6 bases, and 11 bases had no gene match. The germline CDR1 and CDR2 sequences are MDHEN and SYDVKM. CDR3 nucleotide sequence: TGTGCCAGCAGGCCACGGACAGGAGCCATCACAGATACGCAGTATTTT. Translating gives CASRPRTGAITDTQYF.

This chain links TRBV5-4 with TRBJ1-5; TRBD1 matches at 8 bases. The CDR3 extends over 17 amino acids. The ends lost 3 bases at V and 0 bases at J; junction bases unmatched: 8. Germline-derived CDR1 and CDR2 are SGHNT and YYREEE (reference sequence). The CDR3 nucleotides are TGTGCCAGCAGCTCGACGACAGGGGACAATAGCAATCAGCCCCAGCATTTT. Translated: CASSSTTGDNSNQPQHF.

Regarding this clone: The germline gene is not matched at one end of the junction; a read error may be the cause. The J gene is TRBJ2-6, the V gene TRBV28; D may be TRBD1 (6 bases). The CDR3 sequence is 18 residues long. Germline CDR1 and CDR2: MDHEN and SYDVKM. Here the CDR3 reads CASSYNREGVSGANVLAF. CDR3 bases: TGTGCCAGCAGCTATAACAGGGAAGGGGTATCTGGGGCCAACGTCCTGGCTTTC.

The J gene is TRBJ1-4, the V gene TRBV9, with a weak D call TRBD1 (5 bases). The germline V gene encodes CDR1 SGDLS and CDR2 YYNGEE. The CDR3 has 15 residues. The V and J ends lost 0 bases and 3 bases respectively, with 9 bases between them. The CDR3 DNA follows: TGTGCCAGCAGCGTAGTATCGGGGGCTAATGAAAAACTGTTTTTT. Its protein product is CASSVVSGANEKLFF.

This chain links TRBV4-3 with TRBJ2-3, with 7 bases lining up with TRBD2. CDR1 and CDR2 from the germline V gene are LGHNA and YSLEER. The length of the CDR3 is 21 residues. The V gene end was trimmed by 0 bases and the J gene end by 0 bases; junction bases not matched to a gene: 18. CDR3 DNA: TGCGCCAGCAGCCAAGATTATCTAATTCTAGCGGCTACTACTAGCACAGATACGCAGTATTTT. Amino acid sequence: CASSQDYLILAATTSTDTQYF.

The chain joins TRBV7-5 to TRBJ2-2; TRBD2 reflects the table's D call only, with no check against the DNA. TRBV7-5 is annotated as a pseudogene. The CDR3 is 17 residues long. CDR3 sequence reads: CASSYRPLGGDTGELFF. CDR3 coding DNA: TGTGCCAGCAGCTATCGGCCATTGGGCGGGGACACCGGGGAGCTGTTTTTT.

The chain is built from TRBV7-2 and TRBJ2-5, with D perhaps matching TRBD1 or TRBD2 (6 bases each). This CDR3 spans 15 amino acids. Germline V gene lookup returns CDR1 SGHTA and CDR2 FQGNSA. The ends were cut back, 8 bases at V and 2 bases at J, with 18 bases in the middle. CDR3 sequence: CASGPEGGKQETQYF. As DNA, the CDR3 is TGTGCCAGCGGCCCCGAAGGGGGGAAACAAGAGACCCAGTACTTC.